This T cell receptor (beta chain) emerged from a study of response to subunit inactivated influenza vaccine. CDR3 length equals 19 residues. Looked up from germline, CDR1 is DFQATT and CDR2 is SNEGSKA (reference sequence). The V gene end was trimmed by 1 base and the J gene end by 1 base; junction bases not matched to a gene: 16. There are a few counts of this clonotype. Its antigen is unknown. In TCRdb, the RT-PCR reads were re-called with MiXCR into one record per CDR3 protein. Found here are roughly 460,000 distinct CDR3 sequences, approximately 11% of them singletons; the top ten hold approximately 12%. Study-wide points: Seasonal influenza vaccination, on each occasion, was suggested by the authors to recruit few new T cells.

This receptor was identified in a man aged 45 to 65 who received an inactivated influenza vaccine. Sequenced material: PBMCs from blood, taken about 40 days after vaccination. This rearrangement joins TRBV20-1 to TRBJ2-1, with TRBD2 matching over 7 bases. In DNA form, the CDR3 reads TGCAGTGCTAGAGTATGGGGGGGAGCGGGCCGGAAGTCCTACAATGAGCAGTTCTTC. Residues: CSARVWGGAGRKSYNEQFF.